The 3 T cell receptor beta chains presented below share a single source sample, sequenced in a study of shared clonotypes between healthy human individuals. TCRdb keeps only in-frame clones here, not all; method: immunoSEQ multiplex PCR. The table records about 500,000 clones, roughly four fifths of them present only once. The specimen sequenced was PBMCs. The receptor set was obtained from a woman aged 40-49 years in good health. Some clones in this sample may be carry-over from other donors' samples.

The rearrangement links TRBV5-1 to TRBJ2-1; perhaps TRBD2 as D (6 bases). Trimming shortened V by 1 base and J by 4 bases, and 15 bases separated the two germline ends. CDR1 and CDR2 from the germline V gene are SGHRS and YFSETQ. This CDR3 has 16 residues. The CDR3 DNA follows: TGCGCCAGCAGCTTGTTCTCGGGACTGAGTTACAATGAGCAGTTCTTC. Its protein is CASSLFSGLSYNEQFF.

CDR3 in DNA: TGTGCCAGCAGCTTAGACGGCGGAGAGGGAAATGAGCAGTTCTTC. Protein sequence: CASSLDGGEGNEQFF. This chain uses TRBV7-6 with TRBJ2-1, with D possibly TRBD2 on 5 matching bases. The germline CDR1 and CDR2 sequences are SGHVS and FNYEAQ. This CDR3 has 15 residues. V gave up 1 base and J gave up 7 bases, with 14 bases separating them.

The chain has TRBV28 and TRBJ2-2, with D hard to call. The CDR3 runs to 12 residues. Trimming stripped 2 bases from V and 5 bases from J, with 3 bases between. Looked up from germline, CDR1 is MDHEN and CDR2 is SYDVKM. In DNA form, the CDR3 reads TGTGCCAGCAGTTTAGGGACCGGGGAGCTGTTTTTT. Its translation is CASSLGTGELFF.